This T cell receptor (beta chain) was captured by sequencing in a study of PD-L1 blockade in urothelial cancer. Study in general: Administration of atezolizumab to patients began around 2014, at 1,200 mg intravenously every 3 weeks.

The table came from immunoSEQ multiplex PCR; TCRdb's copy has only in-frame clones and leaves some out. The sample carries tens of thousands of clones, 75% to 90% recorded once. This sample's time point: pretreatment peripheral blood. Samples were collected from each patient before treatment and during treatment. Each patient gave between 1 and 8 of them in total. V was cut by 8 bases and J by 10 bases, with 12 bases left in between. This CDR3 has 12 residues. The germline gives CDR1 LNHDA, CDR2 SQIVND (reference sequence). This chain joins TRBV19 and TRBJ1-6, with D possibly matching TRBD1 (5 bases). This specimen consisted of PBMCs, obtained around atezolizumab (anti-PD-L1) treatment. This sequence was found in a man aged 50 to 60 with urothelial cancer. The CDR3 DNA reads TGTGCCAGTCAGGTGGGGCTGTCACCCCTCCACTTT. Its translation is CASQVGLSPLHF.